The T cell receptor (beta chain) described here comes from a study of cytomegalovirus exposure and HLA in healthy donors. The PCR used 60 Vbeta and 13 Jbeta primers. Sequencing used immunoSEQ multiplex PCR; TCRdb keeps in-frame clones, though not all of them. The table lists 140,000 or so clones, roughly 82% of them singletons. V was shortened by 5 bases and J by 2 bases, with 16 bases between the two germline ends. The CDR3 contains 15 residues. The germline V gene encodes CDR1 SEHNR and CDR2 FQNEAQ (reference sequence). This chain links TRBV7-9 with TRBJ2-7; D perhaps matches TRBD2 (5 bases). This TCR came from a male donor in good health and CMV-seronegative. Sequenced: PBMCs. CDR3 coding DNA: TGTGCCAGCAGCCCCAACGGGGTAGTTGCCTACGAGCAGTACTTC. The encoded protein is CASSPNGVVAYEQYF.